Below are 30 T cell receptor beta chains sequenced from a single sample in a study of blood T cell repertoires in COVID-19. TCRdb's table, derived via immunoSEQ multiplex PCR, lists solely in-frame clones and lacks some. The profile covers 110,000 or so clones, with around three quarters appearing a single time and less than 5% taken by the ten largest. The sequenced material came from peripheral blood. The receptors come from a human donor in a cohort sampled during active or convalescent COVID-19.

This clone was detected a few times. The chain combines TRBV4-3 with TRBJ2-7, with 7 positions matching TRBD1. The germline CDR1 and CDR2 sequences are LGHNA and YSLEER. Trimming cost V 2 bases and J 3 bases; bases outside gene matches: 10. The CDR3 sequence is 16 residues long. The CDR3 DNA sequence: TGCGCCAGCAGCCAAAGCCGGACAGGTACTTACTACGAGCAGTACTTC. This translates into CASSQSRTGTYYEQYF.

This clone appeared once. The chain uses TRBV5-6 and TRBJ2-1, with TRBD2 matching over 11 bases. V trimming: 0 bases; J trimming: 3 bases; junction bases outside the gene matches: 8. Germline-derived CDR1 and CDR2 are SGHDT and YYEEEE. CDR3 size: 18 residues. CDR3 nucleotide sequence: TGTGCCAGCAGCTTGGCTGGCCCCCTAGCGGGAGGCTACAATGAGCAGTTCTTC. It is translated as CASSLAGPLAGGYNEQFF.

The chain carries TRBV25-1 and TRBJ2-3; 7 nucleotides match TRBD1. The CDR3 spans 16 residues. The germline V gene has CDR1 MGHDK and CDR2 SYGVNS. Losses at the gene ends were 4 bases for V and 3 bases for J; bases not matched to a gene: 10. This chain's CDR3 is CASSAQDRPQTDTQYF. CDR3 DNA sequence: TGTGCCAGCAGTGCTCAGGACAGGCCTCAGACAGATACGCAGTATTTT.

The J gene is TRBJ2-7, the V gene TRBV3-1 (or the pseudogene TRBV3-2), with D perhaps TRBD2 (5 bases). Germline CDR1 LGHDT, CDR2 YNNKEL (reference sequence). Between the trimmed V and J ends, which lost 6 bases and 5 bases, there was a span of 14 bases. CDR3 size: 13 residues. CDR3 region: CASRGAGDNEQYF. Written as DNA, the CDR3 is TGTGCCAGCAGGGGCGCCGGGGATAACGAGCAGTACTTC.

By share of the sample, this clone is medium-sized. This chain links TRBV7-3 with TRBJ2-2; D gene ambiguous. CDR1 is SGHTA and CDR2 is FQGTGA in the germline V gene. The ends were cut back, 2 bases at V and 5 bases at J, with 9 bases in the middle. CDR3 length: 14 amino acids. The CDR3 region is CASSLGQETGELFF. As DNA, the CDR3 is TGTGCCAGCAGCTTAGGGCAAGAGACCGGGGAGCTGTTTTTT.

This clone was recorded once. The chain carries TRBV6-5 and TRBJ2-1, with D perhaps matching TRBD1 (5 bases). There are 16 residues in the CDR3. V was cut by 6 bases and J by 3 bases, with 18 bases left in between. CDR1 and CDR2 (germline): MNHEY, SVGAGI. CDR3 amino acids: CASSYAGPNFYNEQFF. The CDR3 DNA is TGTGCCAGCAGCTACGCAGGGCCGAATTTCTACAATGAGCAGTTCTTC.

The chain recombines TRBV7-9 with TRBJ1-5; a weak D match, TRBD1 (5 bases). The CDR3 has 17 amino acids. Trimming removed 4 bases at V and 1 base at J, with 17 bases between. Germline V gives CDR1 SEHNR, CDR2 FQNEAQ (reference sequence). The CDR3, as DNA: TGTGCCAGCAGCTCACAGGCAGGACCTCTCAGCAATCAGCCCCAGCATTTT. It encodes CASSSQAGPLSNQPQHF.

The chain recombines TRBV19 with TRBJ1-6; D is unresolved. This CDR3 has 16 residues. V lost 1 base and J 3 bases, leaving 10 bases between the germline ends. The germline V gene has CDR1 LNHDA and CDR2 SQIVND (reference sequence). CDR3 nucleotides: TGTGCCAGTAGTATAGGCGGCGGAAACTATAATTCACCCCTCCACTTT. It is translated as CASSIGGGNYNSPLHF.

J is TRBJ2-3 and V is TRBV9, with 7 positions matching TRBD1. V was pared by 6 bases and J by 1 base, with 5 bases of the junction left unmatched. This CDR3 is built from 14 residues. The germline CDR1 and CDR2 sequences are SGDLS and YYNGEE. Here the CDR3 reads CASTKGAGTDTQYF. The CDR3 DNA reads as TGTGCCAGCACAAAGGGGGCAGGCACAGATACGCAGTATTTT.

V and J are TRBV9 and TRBJ2-7, with D possibly matching TRBD1 (5 bases). Between the trimmed V and J ends, which lost 0 bases and 2 bases, there was a span of 12 bases. CDR1 and CDR2 from the germline V gene are SGDLS and YYNGEE. This CDR3 has 15 amino acids. CDR3 sequence reads: CASSVASSGTYEQYF. The CDR3 DNA sequence: TGTGCCAGCAGCGTAGCATCCTCAGGGACCTACGAGCAGTACTTC. The full variable domain, rest sourced from reference TRBV9 and TRBJ2-7, is DSGVTQTPKHLITATGQRVTLRCSPRSGDLSVYWYQQSLDQGLQFLIQYYNGEERAKGNILERFSAQQFPDLHSELNLSSLELGDSALYFCASSVASSGTYEQYFGPGTRLTVT.

The genes are TRBV6-6 and TRBJ1-5, with 7 positions matching TRBD1. V was pared by 6 bases and J by 0 bases, with 2 bases of the junction left unmatched. The CDR3 covers 14 residues. Germline V gives CDR1 MNHNY, CDR2 SVGAGI (reference sequence). This CDR3 reads CASRGTASNQPQHF. DNA for the CDR3: TGTGCCAGCAGGGGGACAGCTAGCAATCAGCCCCAGCATTTT.

The chain carries TRBV27 and TRBJ1-4; TRBD1 agrees at 12 bases. This CDR3 contains 16 residues. Germline V lookup: CDR1 MNHEY, CDR2 SMNVEV (reference sequence). V lost 4 bases and J lost 3; bases outside the gene matches: 3. The CDR3, as DNA: TGTGCCAGCAGTTCGGGACAGGGGGCGGCTAATGAAAAACTGTTTTTT. Translating it yields CASSSGQGAANEKLFF. The full variable domain, in which reference TRBV27 and TRBJ1-4 provide the parts outside the CDR3, is EAQVTQNPRYLITVTGKKLTVTCSQNMNHEYMSWYRQDPGLGLRQIYYSMNVEVTDKGDVPEGYKVSRKEKRNFPLILESPSPNQTSLYFCASSSGQGAANEKLFFGSGTQLSVL.

This sequence joins TRBV18 and TRBJ2-1; 12 bases are shared with TRBD1. This CDR3 has 15 amino acids. The V gene end was trimmed by 3 bases and the J gene end by 6 bases; junction bases not matched to a gene: 3. Germline V gene data show CDR1 as KGHSH and CDR2 as LQKENI. The DNA of the CDR3 is TGTGCCAGCTCACCCGGGACAGGGGGCTTCAATGAGCAGTTCTTC. Protein sequence: CASSPGTGGFNEQFF.

The V call is TRBV18, the J call TRBJ1-1, with 7 bases identical to TRBD1. Germline CDR1 is KGHSH and CDR2 is LQKENI. V gave up 9 bases and J gave up 3 bases; unmatched junction bases: 16. The CDR3 contains 16 residues. CDR3 nucleotides: TGTGCCAGTACTTTAAGAATAGGGGGCGCGGACACTGAAGCTTTCTTT. It codes for CASTLRIGGADTEAFF.

This clone was detected once. V gene TRBV7-2 combines with J gene TRBJ2-7; no clear D. V lost 1 base to trimming and J lost 4 bases, with 14 bases between them. The CDR3 is 15 amino acids. Germline CDR1 reads SGHTA; CDR2 reads FQGNSA. The CDR3 sequence: CASSLEPRSAYEQYF. The CDR3 coding sequence is TGTGCCAGCAGCTTAGAGCCCCGAAGCGCATACGAGCAGTACTTC.

This clone has more than one count but fewer than ten. This chain links TRBV19 with TRBJ1-5; 8 bases fit TRBD1. This CDR3 is built from 15 residues. V lost 3 bases and J lost 6; bases outside the gene matches: 7. Germline assignment: CDR1 LNHDA and CDR2 SQIVND (reference sequence). CDR3 sequence (DNA): TGTGCCAGTAGTATGGGCAGGGGGCTTCTTCAGCCCCAGCATTTT. This codes for CASSMGRGLLQPQHF.

The chain has TRBV28 and TRBJ2-1; TRBD2 matches 13 bases. The CDR3 has 15 amino acids. In germline, CDR1 is MDHEN, CDR2 SYDVKM. J gave up 12 bases and V 7 bases, and 12 bases lay outside the gene matches. The CDR3 here is CASTTPGLAGRGQFF. In nucleotides, the CDR3 is TGTGCCAGCACCACTCCGGGACTAGCGGGAAGGGGGCAGTTCTTC.

This chain uses TRBV5-8 with TRBJ2-5; 7 nucleotides line up with TRBD1. Germline assignment: CDR1 SGHTS and CDR2 YDEGEE. Losses at the gene ends were 2 bases for V and 4 bases for J; bases not matched to a gene: 14. The CDR3 sequence is 17 residues long. The CDR3 sequence is CASSLGTAISGRETQYF. The CDR3 coding sequence is TGTGCCAGCAGCTTAGGGACAGCTATCTCGGGGCGAGAGACCCAGTACTTC.

The chain combines TRBV9 with TRBJ2-3; TRBD1 matches 10 bases. Trimming removed 3 bases from V and 7 bases from J; junction bases left unmatched: 8. The CDR3 length is 15 residues. Germline V gene lookup returns CDR1 SGDLS and CDR2 YYNGEE. CDR3 DNA: TGTGCCAGCAGCGCTTCCGGGACAGGGGTCAATACGCAGTATTTT. Translating it yields CASSASGTGVNTQYF. The whole variable domain, filled in from reference TRBV9 and TRBJ2-3, reads DSGVTQTPKHLITATGQRVTLRCSPRSGDLSVYWYQQSLDQGLQFLIQYYNGEERAKGNILERFSAQQFPDLHSELNLSSLELGDSALYFCASSASGTGVNTQYFGPGTRLTVL.

The chain couples TRBV10-3 to TRBJ2-2; a possible D gene is TRBD2 (6 bases). The ends were cut back, 4 bases at V and 1 base at J, with 13 bases in the middle. The germline CDR1 and CDR2 sequences are ENHRY and SYGVKD. The CDR3 length is 16 residues. The CDR3 DNA sequence: TGTGCCATCAGTGCCGCGGGAACAGTGAACACCGGGGAGCTGTTTTTT. It codes for CAISAAGTVNTGELFF.

V gene TRBV3-1 (or the pseudogene TRBV3-2) combines with J gene TRBJ2-7, with 8 bases that match TRBD1. The germline V gene has CDR1 LGHDT and CDR2 YNNKEL (reference sequence). After removal of 4 bases from V and 4 bases from J, the junction contained 6 bases not matched to a gene. The CDR3 is made up of 14 amino acids. CDR3 nucleotides: TGTGCCAGCAGCCGCAGGACAGGGTCGTACGAGCAGTACTTC. Translating it yields CASSRRTGSYEQYF.

The rearrangement joins TRBV4-1 to TRBJ2-5; 11 bases match TRBD2. Germline V gives CDR1 MGHRA, CDR2 YSYEKL. CDR3 size: 17 residues. V lost 5 bases to trimming and J lost 5 bases; unmatched junction nucleotides: 13. This CDR3 is CASSFYPGLADGETQYF. CDR3 sequence (DNA): TGCGCCAGCAGCTTTTACCCGGGACTAGCGGATGGGGAGACCCAGTACTTC.

The chain employs TRBV6-2 or TRBV6-3 and TRBJ1-1, with D perhaps TRBD1 (6 bases). CDR1 MNHEY and CDR2 SVGEGT come from the germline V gene. This CDR3 region has 14 residues. Trimming took 2 bases from V and 1 from J, leaving 8 bases between them. The CDR3 DNA sequence: TGTGCCAGCAGTTACATACAGGGGAACACTGAAGCTTTCTTT. This codes for CASSYIQGNTEAFF.

The chain recombines TRBV11-2 with TRBJ2-7, with D tentatively TRBD1 (6 bases). Germline loops: CDR1 SGHAT, CDR2 FQNNGV. Between the trimmed V and J ends, which lost 4 bases and 4 bases, there was a span of 14 bases. The CDR3 extends over 14 amino acids. The CDR3 sequence is CASSWTGHLYEQYF. CDR3 bases: TGTGCCAGCAGCTGGACGGGACATCTTTACGAGCAGTACTTC.

The chain combines TRBV5-5 with TRBJ2-2, with TRBD1 identical over 7 bases. The CDR3 runs to 16 residues. Germline values: CDR1 SGHKS, CDR2 YYEKEE (reference sequence). V shed 1 base and J 3 bases; nucleotides not matched to a gene: 6. CDR3 coding DNA: TGTGCCAGCAGCTTGTTAGGGGGCTGGGACACCGGGGAGCTGTTTTTT. It translates to CASSLLGGWDTGELFF.

This sequence joins TRBV21-1 and TRBJ1-1. TRBV21-1 is an annotated pseudogene. The CDR3 covers 14 residues. The CDR3 loop is CASRPHGRGTEAFF. Written as DNA, the CDR3 is TGTGCCAGCAGACCCCATGGCCGGGGAACTGAAGCTTTCTTT.

In this sample, this clone turned up once. This chain links TRBV27 with TRBJ2-3, with D perhaps TRBD2 (6 bases). V was clipped by 2 bases and J by 8 bases, with 26 bases between them. The germline V gene encodes CDR1 MNHEY and CDR2 SMNVEV (reference sequence). The CDR3 consists of 18 residues. CDR3 sequence reads: CASSLKGVGTGSLRTQYF. The CDR3 nucleotides are TGTGCCAGCAGTTTAAAAGGAGTAGGGACCGGGAGTCTGCGTACGCAGTATTTT.

The J gene is TRBJ2-3, the V gene TRBV5-1; D call uncertain. The CDR3 has 15 amino acids. CDR1 and CDR2 from the germline V gene are SGHRS and YFSETQ. The ends were cut back, 2 bases at V and 0 bases at J, with 10 bases in the middle. The CDR3 loop reads CASSLVDRSTDTQYF. CDR3 DNA sequence: TGCGCCAGCAGCTTAGTAGATCGTAGCACAGATACGCAGTATTTT. The full variable domain, its missing parts supplied by reference TRBV5-1 and TRBJ2-3, is KAGVTQTPRYLIKTRGQQVTLSCSPISGHRSVSWYQQTPGQGLQFLFEYFSETQRNKGNFPGRFSGRQFSNSRSEMNVSTLELGDSALYLCASSLVDRSTDTQYFGPGTRLTVL.

There are many counts of this clone. The V call is TRBV5-5, the J call TRBJ1-1, with 7 bases that match TRBD1. The CDR3 sequence is 14 residues long. The J segment lost 9 bases and the V segment lost 2 bases, leaving 10 bases of the junction unmatched. Germline V CDR1 and CDR2: SGHKS, YYEKEE (reference sequence). The chain's CDR3 is CASSFSGQGEKAFF. The CDR3 DNA reads TGTGCCAGCAGCTTTTCCGGCCAGGGGGAAAAAGCTTTCTTT.

This clone has at least ten counts. This chain connects TRBV3-1 (or the pseudogene TRBV3-2) to TRBJ2-7; D is perhaps TRBD1 (5 bases). The CDR3 has 15 amino acids. Germline CDR1 LGHDT, CDR2 YNNKEL (reference sequence). Trimming removed 5 bases from V and 4 bases from J, with 18 bases in between. This chain's CDR3 is CASSAEQGSPYEQYF. CDR3 DNA sequence: TGTGCCAGCAGCGCGGAGCAGGGTTCCCCTTACGAGCAGTACTTC.